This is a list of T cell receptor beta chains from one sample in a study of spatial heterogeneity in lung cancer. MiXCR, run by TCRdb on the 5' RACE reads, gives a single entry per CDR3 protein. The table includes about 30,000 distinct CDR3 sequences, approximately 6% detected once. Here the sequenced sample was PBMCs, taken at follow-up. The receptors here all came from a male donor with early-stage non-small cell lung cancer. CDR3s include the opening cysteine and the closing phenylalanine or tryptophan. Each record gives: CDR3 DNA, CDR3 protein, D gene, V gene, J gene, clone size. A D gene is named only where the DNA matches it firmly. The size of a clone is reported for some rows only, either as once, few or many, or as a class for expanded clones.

TGTGCCAGCAGCGTAGCGACAGGGGGAAATGACAAACTGTTTTTT,CASSVATGGNDKLFF,TRBD1,TRBV9,TRBJ1-4,many
TGCGCCAGCAGCCAAGATACCCCCCCGAGGGGAAAAGCTTTCTTT,CASSQDTPPRGKAFF,.,TRBV4-3,TRBJ1-1,many
TGTGCCAGCACCCCGGGACAGGGCTACAATGAGCAGTTCTTC,CASTPGQGYNEQFF,TRBD1,TRBV7-2,TRBJ2-1,many
TGCGCCAGCAGCCATTCCGGGACAGGGAGCCCCACCTACGACCAGTACTTC,CASSHSGTGSPTYDQYF,TRBD1,TRBV5-1,TRBJ2-7,.
TGTGCCAGCAGCCTCCAAGCGGGATCCGAGGATACGCAGTATTTT,CASSLQAGSEDTQYF,TRBD2,TRBV7-2,TRBJ2-3,few
TGTGCCAGCAGCTTGGACAGATTGAACACTGAAGCTTTCTTT,CASSLDRLNTEAFF,.,TRBV7-8,TRBJ1-1,many
TGCGCCAGCAGCTTTGGGGGGCTCAGCTATGGCTACACCTTC,CASSFGGLSYGYTF,.,TRBV5-1,TRBJ1-2,many
TGTGCCAGCAGCGCAAGCGGTTTCTACAATGAGCAGTTCTTC,CASSASGFYNEQFF,.,TRBV9,TRBJ2-1,many
TGTGCCAGCTCACCGTCCAGGGGAACCTACGAGCAGTACTTC,CASSPSRGTYEQYF,.,TRBV18,TRBJ2-7,many
TGTGCCAGCTCACGGTGGACGGTTACAGGGGGCTTCCAAGAGACCCAGTACTTC,CASSRWTVTGGFQETQYF,TRBD1,TRBV18,TRBJ2-5,many
TGTGCCAGCAGCACCGGACAAAACACTGAAGCTTTCTTT,CASSTGQNTEAFF,.,TRBV5-4,TRBJ1-1,many
TGTGCCAGCAGCTTAAGAGGGGGACAGAGAACCGGGGAGCTGTTTTTT,CASSLRGGQRTGELFF,TRBD1,TRBV7-2,TRBJ2-2,.
TGTGCCAGCAGCGTCCTAGCGGGAAGACAAGAGACCCAGTACTTC,CASSVLAGRQETQYF,TRBD2,TRBV9,TRBJ2-5,few
TGTGCCAGCAGCGCCTGGCGTAAGGTGATCACTGAAGCTTTCTTT,CASSAWRKVITEAFF,.,TRBV2,TRBJ1-1,many
TGTGCCAGCAGCTTCGTTTTAGAGGGTCATGGCTACACCTTC,CASSFVLEGHGYTF,.,TRBV7-3,TRBJ1-2,many
TGTGCCAGCAGTGACTCTAGCGGGGGGGCAGATACGCAGTATTTT,CASSDSSGGADTQYF,TRBD2,TRBV6-4,TRBJ2-3,.
TGTGCCAGCAGTGAAGGACAGGGTATTGGTTATAAAGCTTTCTTT,CASSEGQGIGYKAFF,TRBD1,TRBV6-1,TRBJ1-1,few
TGCAGCGTTGAAGGTAGGGGGGCTGAAGTTTTCTTT,CSVEGRGAEVFF,.,TRBV29-1,TRBJ1-1,few
TGCAGCGTCTGTGGACAGTCATACAATGAGCAGTTCTTC,CSVCGQSYNEQFF,.,TRBV29-1,TRBJ2-1,many
TGTGCCAGTAGTATGAGGGGGGGCTTCGGAGAGACCCAGTACTTC,CASSMRGGFGETQYF,.,TRBV19,TRBJ2-5,many
TGTGCCAGCAGCTTGACTAGCGGGGGCCGCACCGGGGAGCTGTTTTTT,CASSLTSGGRTGELFF,TRBD2,TRBV7-2,TRBJ2-2,.
TGTGCCACCAGTGATCGACAGTCCGGGGAGCTGTTTTTT,CATSDRQSGELFF,.,TRBV24-1,TRBJ2-2,once
TGCAGTGCTAGAGGACTAGGCGGAGTCAAAAACATTCAGTACTTC,CSARGLGGVKNIQYF,.,TRBV20-1,TRBJ2-4,many